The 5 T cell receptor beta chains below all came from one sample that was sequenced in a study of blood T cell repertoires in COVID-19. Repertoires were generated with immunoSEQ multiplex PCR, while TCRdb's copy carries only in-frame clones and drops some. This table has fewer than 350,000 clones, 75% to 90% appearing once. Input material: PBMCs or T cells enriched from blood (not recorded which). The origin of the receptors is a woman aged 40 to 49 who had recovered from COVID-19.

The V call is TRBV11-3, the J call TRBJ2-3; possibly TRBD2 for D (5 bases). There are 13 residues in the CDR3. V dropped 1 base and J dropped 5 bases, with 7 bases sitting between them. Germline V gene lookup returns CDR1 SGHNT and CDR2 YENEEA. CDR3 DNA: TGTGCCAGCAGCTTAGTGAGCGGAGATACGCAGTATTTT. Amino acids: CASSLVSGDTQYF.

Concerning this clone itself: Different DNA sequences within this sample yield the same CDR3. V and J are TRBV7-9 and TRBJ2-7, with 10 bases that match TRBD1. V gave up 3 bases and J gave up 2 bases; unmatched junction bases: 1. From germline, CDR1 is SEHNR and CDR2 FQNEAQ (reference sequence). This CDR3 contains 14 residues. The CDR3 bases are TGTGCCAGCAGCTTGGGACAGGGGACCTACGAGCAGTACTTC. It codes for CASSLGQGTYEQYF.

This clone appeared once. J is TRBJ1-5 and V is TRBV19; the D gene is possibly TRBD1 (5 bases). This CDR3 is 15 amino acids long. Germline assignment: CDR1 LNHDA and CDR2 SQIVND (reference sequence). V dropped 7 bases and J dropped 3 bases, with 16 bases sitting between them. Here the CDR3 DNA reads TGTGCCAGTATCCGGCATGGGGGGACCAATCAGCCCCAGCATTTT. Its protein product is CASIRHGGTNQPQHF. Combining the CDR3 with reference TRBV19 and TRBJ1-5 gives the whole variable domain DGGITQSPKYLFRKEGQNVTLSCEQNLNHDAMYWYRQDPGQGLRLIYYSQIVNDFQKGDIAEGYSVSREKKESFPLTVTSAQKNPTAFYLCASIRHGGTNQPQHFGDGTRLSIL.

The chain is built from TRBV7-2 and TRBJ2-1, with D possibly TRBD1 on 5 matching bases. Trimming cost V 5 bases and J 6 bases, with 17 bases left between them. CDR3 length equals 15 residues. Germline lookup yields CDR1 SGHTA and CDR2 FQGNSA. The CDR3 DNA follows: TGTGCCAGCAGCCCTAGACAGAGCAGAGGCAATGAGCAGTTCTTC. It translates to CASSPRQSRGNEQFF.

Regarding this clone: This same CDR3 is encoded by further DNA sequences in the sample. CDR3 sequence reads: CASSPSDQPQHF. DNA of the CDR3: TGTGCCAGCTCACCATCGGATCAGCCCCAGCATTTT. J is TRBJ1-5 and V is TRBV18; D uncertain. The CDR3 spans 12 residues. V dropped 2 bases and J dropped 5 bases, with 4 bases sitting between them. Germline CDR1 is KGHSH and CDR2 is LQKENI.